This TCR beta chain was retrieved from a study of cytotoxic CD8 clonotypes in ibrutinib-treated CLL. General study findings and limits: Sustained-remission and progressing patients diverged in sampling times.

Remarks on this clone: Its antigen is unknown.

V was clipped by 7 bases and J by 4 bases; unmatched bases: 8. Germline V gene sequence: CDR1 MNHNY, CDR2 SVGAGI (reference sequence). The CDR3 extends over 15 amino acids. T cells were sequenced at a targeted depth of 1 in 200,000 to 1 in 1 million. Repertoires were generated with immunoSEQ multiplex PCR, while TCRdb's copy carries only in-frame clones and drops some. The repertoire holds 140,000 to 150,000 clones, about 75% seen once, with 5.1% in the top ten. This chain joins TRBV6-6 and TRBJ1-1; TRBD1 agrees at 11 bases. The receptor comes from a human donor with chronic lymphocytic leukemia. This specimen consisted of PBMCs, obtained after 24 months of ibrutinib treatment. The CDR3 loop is CASTRGDRGTTEAFF. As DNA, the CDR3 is TGTGCCAGCACCCGGGGGGACAGGGGGACCACTGAAGCTTTCTTT.